This T cell receptor beta chain originates from a study of T cell responses to AZD1222 COVID-19 vaccine. Germline values: CDR1 SGHTA, CDR2 FQGNSA. Trimming cost V 8 bases and J 7 bases, with 20 bases left between them. The CDR3 covers 15 residues. TCRdb's table, derived via immunoSEQ multiplex PCR, lists solely in-frame clones and lacks some. Among under 150,000 clones listed, around 90% were seen once. Source: peripheral blood, taken on day 0 of AZD1222 vaccination. The clonotype was recovered from an adult in good health. The V and J genes are TRBV7-2 and TRBJ2-2; D could derive from TRBD1 or TRBD2 (5 bases each). The CDR3 DNA sequence: TGTGCCAGCTTCCCGGGGCAGGGAATGCGCGGGGAGCTGTTTTTT. Its protein product is CASFPGQGMRGELFF.